The source of this T cell receptor beta chain is a study of T-cell memory formation after mild COVID-19. Study information: The TCR clusters were mostly specific to one donor.

V was cut by 7 bases and J by 0 bases, with 13 bases left in between. Germline CDR1 reads SQVTM; CDR2 reads ANQGSEA. The CDR3 sequence is 13 residues long. With respect to this clonotype: What it recognizes is unknown.

Amplification by 5'RACE using constant-segment primers produced TCR alpha and TCR beta cDNA libraries that carried sample barcodes and UMIs. TCRdb independently ran MiXCR on the 5' RACE reads; one entry per CDR3 protein. Here the sample spans 300,000 to 400,000 distinct CDR3 sequences, roughly 20% being singletons. General observations from the study: CD4+ clones that contracted lay mainly in CM and EM; CD8+ ones lay in EMRA. CD4/CD8 balance characterized clones contracting day 15 to 85, and CD4+ skew characterized later expanders.

Sequenced input: PBMCs or a T cell subset sorted from them (not recorded which). The source of this sequence is an adult woman who had mild COVID-19 (a few samples of this study predate the infection). Cell type and time point are not known. V is TRBV29-1 and J is TRBJ2-7; no definite D call. In DNA form, the CDR3 reads TGCAGCGCCCGGCTGGCAGCCTCCTACGAGCAGTACTTC. The encoded protein is CSARLAASYEQYF.